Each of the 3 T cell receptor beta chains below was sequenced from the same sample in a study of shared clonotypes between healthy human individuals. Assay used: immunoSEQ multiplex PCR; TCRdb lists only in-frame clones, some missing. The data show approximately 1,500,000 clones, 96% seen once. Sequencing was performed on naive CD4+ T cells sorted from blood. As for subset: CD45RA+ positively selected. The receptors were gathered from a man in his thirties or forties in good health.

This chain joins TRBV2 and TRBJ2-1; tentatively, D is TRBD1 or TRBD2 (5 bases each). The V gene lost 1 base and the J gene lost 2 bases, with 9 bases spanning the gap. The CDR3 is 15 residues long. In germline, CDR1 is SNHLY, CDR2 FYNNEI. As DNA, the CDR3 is TGTGCCAGCAGTGAAGTGGGGACGCCCTACAATGAGCAGTTCTTC. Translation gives CASSEVGTPYNEQFF.

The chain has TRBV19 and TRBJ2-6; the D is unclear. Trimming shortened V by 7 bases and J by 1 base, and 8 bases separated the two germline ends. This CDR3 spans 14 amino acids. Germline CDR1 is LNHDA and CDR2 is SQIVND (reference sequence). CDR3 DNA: TGTGCCAGTACTAGGGATTCTGGGGCCAACGTCCTGACTTTC. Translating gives CASTRDSGANVLTF.

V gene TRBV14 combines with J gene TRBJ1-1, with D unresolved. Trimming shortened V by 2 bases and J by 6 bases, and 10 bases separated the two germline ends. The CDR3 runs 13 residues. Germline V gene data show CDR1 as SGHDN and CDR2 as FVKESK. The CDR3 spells CASSQSVGSEAFF. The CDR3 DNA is TGTGCCAGCAGCCAATCGGTTGGGTCTGAAGCTTTCTTT.